A single sample is the source of the 20 T cell receptor beta chains below, sequenced in a study of technical replicates of blood from several donors. The protocol was immunoSEQ multiplex PCR, while the TCRdb copy is restricted to in-frame clones and leaves out a portion. The sample includes over 10,000 clones, over 90% seen only once; the top ten take 7% to 9%. The sequencing sample was made of PBMCs. The origin of the receptors is a human donor in good health.

DNA for the CDR3: TGTGCCAGCAGCGCGGTCGACTCTGGAAACACCATATATTTT. Translating it yields CASSAVDSGNTIYF. The chain combines TRBV9 with TRBJ1-3; the D is unclear. This CDR3 contains 14 residues. The V and J ends lost 3 bases and 0 bases respectively, with 7 bases between them. The germline CDR1 and CDR2 sequences are SGDLS and YYNGEE.

The chain uses TRBV5-1 and TRBJ1-2; 9 bases line up with TRBD1. The ends lost 1 base at V and 5 bases at J; junction bases unmatched: 15. CDR1 and CDR2 (germline): SGHRS, YFSETQ. This CDR3 comprises 18 residues. CDR3 in DNA: TGCGCCAGCAGCTTGAGTGCGGGGATAAGGACAGGGGAATATGGCTACACCTTC. This encodes CASSLSAGIRTGEYGYTF.

The chain is built from TRBV2 and TRBJ2-7, with 9 bases identical to TRBD2. Germline lookup yields CDR1 SNHLY and CDR2 FYNNEI. The CDR3 extends over 14 amino acids. Losses at the gene ends were 7 bases for V and 0 bases for J; bases not matched to a gene: 4. The CDR3 sequence: CASKASGTSYEQYF. CDR3 DNA sequence: TGTGCCAGCAAGGCTAGCGGGACCTCCTACGAGCAGTACTTC. Full variable domain (remainder filled in from reference TRBV2 and TRBJ2-7): EPEVTQTPSHQVTQMGQEVILRCVPISNHLYFYWYRQILGQKVEFLVSFYNNEISEKSEIFDDQFSVERPDGSNFTLKIRSTKLEDSAMYFCASKASGTSYEQYFGPGTRLTVT.

The genes are TRBV30 and TRBJ2-2; 7 nucleotides line up with TRBD1. The CDR3 has 14 residues. CDR1 and CDR2 from the germline V gene are GTSNPN and SVGIG (reference sequence). V lost 3 bases and J lost 2; bases outside the gene matches: 3. CDR3 coding DNA: TGTGCCTGGAGCCGGGACAGCAACACCGGGGAGCTGTTTTTT. This codes for CAWSRDSNTGELFF.

This clone was seen a single time. V gene TRBV4-2 combines with J gene TRBJ2-7, with 11 bases that match TRBD2. Germline V CDR1 and CDR2: LGHNA, YNFKEQ. V shed 4 bases and J 4 bases; nucleotides not matched to a gene: 12. This CDR3 spans 17 amino acids. The CDR3 region has the DNA TGTGCCAGCAGCCTCCACATCGCCGGGACTAGCGGTTACGAGCAGTACTTC. Its translation is CASSLHIAGTSGYEQYF.

This clone appeared a single time. CDR3 region: CASSTAVGPSWETQYF. CDR3 in DNA: TGTGCCAGCAGCACAGCCGTGGGGCCCTCTTGGGAGACCCAGTACTTC. The rearrangement links TRBV21-1 to TRBJ2-5; TRBD1 is the table's D call, not checked against the DNA. TRBV21-1 is a known pseudogene. The CDR3 runs to 16 residues.

The chain links TRBV21-1 to TRBJ2-1; the table assigns TRBD2, which was not confirmed against the DNA. TRBV21-1 has pseudogene status. The CDR3 extends over 15 amino acids. The CDR3 reads CASSKNIRGWNEQFF. The CDR3 nucleotides are TGTGCCAGCAGCAAAAATATCCGAGGATGGAATGAGCAGTTCTTC.

The genes are TRBV11-2 and TRBJ1-2, with 11 bases that match TRBD1. The CDR3 covers 16 residues. The V gene's germline CDR1 is SGHAT and CDR2 FQNNGV. After removal of 1 base from V and 8 bases from J, the junction contained 9 bases not matched to a gene. CDR3 region: CASSLGSGTGGQGYTF. CDR3 coding DNA: TGTGCCAGCAGCTTAGGGTCTGGGACAGGGGGACAAGGCTACACCTTC.

The chain couples TRBV1 to TRBJ2-1; no check of the table's D call, TRBD2, against the DNA was made. TRBV1 is noted as a pseudogene. The CDR3 loop spans 18 amino acids. CDR3 sequence reads: CTSSQDKGGRGNYNEQFF. DNA of the CDR3: TGCACCAGCAGCCAAGATAAAGGAGGCCGGGGGAACTACAATGAGCAGTTCTTC.

The chain has TRBV7-3 and TRBJ2-1, with D perhaps TRBD1 (5 bases). Trimming removed 2 bases at V and 4 bases at J, with 12 bases between. This CDR3 spans 15 amino acids. The V gene's germline CDR1 is SGHTA and CDR2 FQGTGA. The CDR3 DNA reads as TGTGCCAGCAGCTTAGGCCCGACAGATTACAATGAGCAGTTCTTC. Amino acids: CASSLGPTDYNEQFF.

J is TRBJ2-5 and V is TRBV7-9; TRBD1 agrees at 8 bases. Germline CDR1 reads SEHNR; CDR2 reads FQNEAQ (reference sequence). CDR3 length equals 15 residues. V lost 6 bases, J lost 6 bases, and 12 bases stayed unmatched. CDR3 region: CASSPGQGIGKTQYF. The CDR3, as DNA: TGTGCCAGCAGTCCCGGACAGGGAATAGGAAAGACCCAGTACTTC.

The chain carries TRBV4-2 and TRBJ2-1, with 7 bases matching TRBD2. Germline CDR1 is LGHNA and CDR2 is YNFKEQ. V lost 1 base, J lost 8 bases, and 8 bases stayed unmatched. CDR3 length equals 15 residues. CDR3 region: CASSQVIAGAYEQFF. DNA for the CDR3: TGTGCCAGCAGCCAAGTCATCGCGGGAGCTTATGAGCAGTTCTTC.

This chain uses TRBV7-9 with TRBJ2-1; 13 nucleotides line up with TRBD2. Per the germline V gene, CDR1 is SEHNR and CDR2 is FQNEAQ (reference sequence). This CDR3 comprises 15 residues. Unmatched junction bases numbered 10, after V lost 5 bases and J lost 12 bases. The CDR3 DNA reads as TGTGCCAGCAGCGCACCGGGACTAGCGGGATTAACGCAGTTCTTC. Its protein product is CASSAPGLAGLTQFF.

The chain recombines TRBV7-8 with TRBJ2-3; D is ambiguous. Germline CDR1 reads SGHVS; CDR2 reads FQNEAQ. V was shortened by 5 bases and J by 0 bases, with 9 bases between the two germline ends. The CDR3 totals 14 residues. CDR3 sequence (DNA): TGTGCCAGCAGCCTAATACCTAGCACAGATACGCAGTATTTT. It codes for CASSLIPSTDTQYF.

The chain combines TRBV19 with TRBJ2-3; TRBD2 agrees at 9 bases. The CDR3 totals 15 residues. Germline CDR1 LNHDA, CDR2 SQIVND (reference sequence). The V gene end was trimmed by 8 bases and the J gene end by 0 bases; junction bases not matched to a gene: 6. CDR3 amino acids: CASSGLATSTDTQYF. Here the CDR3 DNA reads TGTGCCAGTTCTGGACTAGCGACTAGCACAGATACGCAGTATTTT.

The rearrangement uses TRBV5-4 and TRBJ2-7; 8 bases are shared with TRBD1. Trimming took 4 bases from V and 3 from J; bases not matched to a gene: 3. In germline, CDR1 is SGHNT, CDR2 YYREEE (reference sequence). The CDR3 consists of 13 residues. CDR3 amino acids: CASSTQGGYEQYF. CDR3 DNA: TGTGCCAGCAGCACACAGGGGGGCTACGAGCAGTACTTC.

This clone appeared a few times. The chain links TRBV6-5 to TRBJ1-5, with 12 bases aligning to TRBD1. V lost 4 bases to trimming and J lost 6 bases; unmatched junction nucleotides: 7. The germline V gene has CDR1 MNHEY and CDR2 SVGAGI. The CDR3 sequence is 16 residues long. The CDR3 sequence is CASSSHGTGGVQPQHF. For the CDR3, the DNA is TGTGCCAGCAGTTCTCATGGGACAGGGGGCGTTCAGCCCCAGCATTTT.

This rearrangement joins TRBV9 to TRBJ2-1, with 12 bases fitting TRBD2. V was clipped by 4 bases and J by 0 bases; unmatched bases: 5. This CDR3 region has 17 residues. Per the germline V gene, CDR1 is SGDLS and CDR2 is YYNGEE. CDR3 bases: TGTGCCAGCAGCTCTACTAGCGGGAGGAGCTCCTACAATGAGCAGTTCTTC. Translation gives CASSSTSGRSSYNEQFF.

The chain employs TRBV2 and TRBJ1-2; D is undetermined. V was clipped by 2 bases and J by 4 bases, with 26 bases between them. This CDR3 has 19 residues. The germline V gene encodes CDR1 SNHLY and CDR2 FYNNEI. The CDR3 DNA is TGTGCCAGCAGTGAAATTCGTTCAGCGACGAAAGACCGTTCCTATGGCTACACCTTC. Protein product: CASSEIRSATKDRSYGYTF.

The rearrangement uses TRBV6-1 and TRBJ2-3; TRBD2 aligns across 9 bases. The CDR3 covers 16 residues. Germline CDR1 is MNHNS and CDR2 is SASEGT. The V and J ends lost 4 bases and 6 bases, in that order; junction bases with no gene match: 11. CDR3 nucleotides: TGTGCCAGCAGTGGTGGCGCCTGGACTAGCGCGGATACGCAGTATTTT. Translation gives CASSGGAWTSADTQYF.